Included here is one T cell receptor (beta chain) sequence, with context. The antigen remains undetermined. CDR3 length equals 15 residues. Trimming removed 3 bases at V and 4 bases at J, with 12 bases between. CDR1 and CDR2 (germline): KGHDR, SFDVKD. This entry is derived from a study of T cell repertoires in cytomegalovirus infection. TCRdb reanalysed the reads using MiXCR and keeps one entry per CDR3 protein. This repertoire shows 250,000 to 400,000 distinct CDR3 sequences, 20% to 25% found once; its top ten account for 10% to 15%. Study-wide points: Within the response measured ex vivo, HLA-C-restricted CMV-specific TCR beta clonotypes were dominant.

The material was cultured PBMCs, obtained from culture after CMV antigen stimulation. The TCR was taken from a human donor in good health (CMV status not recorded). Some clones in this sample may be carry-over from other donors' samples. The chain combines TRBV24-1 with TRBJ2-1; the D gene is possibly TRBD2 (6 bases). CDR3 nucleotides: TGTGCCACCAGTGATCCACTGACTAGTTACAATGAGCAGTTCTTC. Encoded protein: CATSDPLTSYNEQFF.